A single sample gave rise to the 7 T cell receptor beta chains below, sequenced in a study of T cells in Graves' hyperthyroidism and ophthalmopathy (dated by TCRdb to the late 2010s). Library preparation used multiplex PCR. Instrument on record: Illumina HiSeq 2000. The TCR beta CDR3 regions were amplified from RNA transcripts. A first-round RT-PCR of the TCR CDR3 used the HTBI primer set with the Qiagen OneStep RT-PCR kit. TCRdb trimmed the raw reads at Q25, called clones with MiXCR and kept productive beta chains. Rows with one shared CDR3 protein collapse into an entry with the most common genes and DNA. The sample contains about 290,000 distinct CDR3 sequences, roughly 13% of them found a single time. The top ten clones comprise roughly 7.9% of the sample. The specimen sequenced was blood. These receptor sequences come from a woman in her thirties or forties with Graves' hyperthyroidism.

As concerns this clonotype: This could be a read error, since a much larger clone is one nucleotide away. CDR3 amino acids: CASRSRTGANEQYF. The CDR3 DNA reads as TGTGCCAGCAGGAGCCGGACAGGGGCCAATGAGCAGTACTTC. The chain has TRBV5-6 and TRBJ2-1; 9 positions match TRBD1. The DNA end lines up better with TRBJ2-7; the J call may be wrong. Germline V gene data show CDR1 as SGHDT and CDR2 as YYEEEE. The CDR3 is 14 residues long.

This clonotype was detected many times. At one boundary the junction diverges from the germline segment, which might be a read error. The genes are TRBV30 and TRBJ1-5, with TRBD1 identical over 8 bases. CDR1 GTSNPN and CDR2 SVGIG come from the germline V gene (reference sequence). This CDR3 is 14 amino acids long. The CDR3 nucleotides are TGTACCTGGAGTCCAGGACAGGGAGGTCAGCCCCAGCATTTT. Its translation: CTWSPGQGGQPQHF. The full variable domain, completed using reference TRBV30 and TRBJ1-5, is SQTIHQWPATLVQPVGSPLSLECTVEGTSNPNLYWYRQAAGRGLQLLFYSVGIGQISSEVPQNLSASRPQDRQFILSSKKLLLSDSGFYLCTWSPGQGGQPQHFGDGTRLSIL.

This clonotype was picked up a small number of times. The chain carries TRBV20-1 and TRBJ2-4, with D possibly being TRBD2 (6 bases). Trimming removed 3 bases at V and 7 bases at J, with 16 bases between. The CDR3 contains 14 residues. In germline, CDR1 is DFQATT, CDR2 SNEGSKA (reference sequence). The CDR3 region has the DNA TGCAGTGCTAGGGCCAGGGCGGGATTGAACATTCAGTACTTC. Protein: CSARARAGLNIQYF.

This clonotype occurred a few times. The chain recombines TRBV13 with TRBJ2-6; 7 bases agree with TRBD1. V shed 2 bases, J shed 2 bases, and the junction held 0 bases outside the gene matches. Germline V gene data show CDR1 as PRHDT and CDR2 as FYEKMQ (reference sequence). The CDR3 length is 15 residues. The CDR3 protein is CASSLQGAGANVLTF. CDR3 nucleotides: TGTGCCAGCAGCTTACAGGGGGCTGGGGCCAACGTCCTGACTTTC.

The chain joins TRBV2 to TRBJ2-6; 7 bases line up with TRBD1. The junction had 2 bases not matched to a gene; V was cut back by 4 bases and J by 2 bases. Germline V gives CDR1 SNHLY, CDR2 FYNNEI. This CDR3 contains 15 residues. CDR3: CASSGGQAGANVLTF. The CDR3 nucleotides read TGTGCCAGCAGTGGAGGACAGGCTGGGGCCAACGTCCTGACTTTC.

This clonotype showed up just a few times. The chain uses TRBV4-2 and TRBJ1-2, with D unclear. This CDR3 is 14 amino acids long. Trimming took off 3 bases at V and 7 bases at J, with 15 bases between the two ends. The germline V gene has CDR1 LGHNA and CDR2 YNFKEQ. For the CDR3, the DNA is TGTGCCAGCAGCCACCGACTTAAGGATAGTGGCTACACCTTC. It yields the protein CASSHRLKDSGYTF.

This clonotype was seen a few times. With a much larger clone just one base away, this may be a read error. The genes are TRBV5-1 and TRBJ2-1; D is ambiguous. Germline CDR1 reads SGHRS; CDR2 reads YFSETQ. The CDR3 extends over 15 amino acids. V lost 1 base to trimming and J lost 0 bases, with 8 bases between them. CDR3 protein: CASSLKESSYNEQFF. The CDR3 DNA sequence: TGCGCCAGCAGCTTGAAAGAGAGCTCCTACAATGAGCAGTTCTTC.